The next 9 T cell receptor beta chains were all read from a single sample in a study of cytotoxic CD8 clonotypes in ibrutinib-treated CLL. Method: immunoSEQ multiplex PCR; TCRdb's copy keeps in-frame clones and lacks some. This sample has roughly 9,000 clones, with 60% to 75% found just once. The sequencing used PBMCs, collected before ibrutinib treatment. The receptors derive from a human donor with chronic lymphocytic leukemia.

The chain couples TRBV19 to TRBJ2-5, with 7 bases fitting TRBD2. V was clipped by 2 bases and J by 5 bases; unmatched bases: 11. This CDR3 spans 16 amino acids. Germline V gives CDR1 LNHDA, CDR2 SQIVND (reference sequence). Written as DNA, the CDR3 is TGTGCCAGTAGTATAAGAGGGAGGGTTCCGGGCGAGACCCAGTACTTC. This sequence encodes CASSIRGRVPGETQYF.

This chain joins TRBV5-1 and TRBJ2-3, with D possibly TRBD1 on 6 matching bases. The CDR3 is 15 amino acids. The V gene's germline CDR1 is SGHRS and CDR2 YFSETQ. Trimming shortened V by 5 bases and J by 0 bases, and 13 bases separated the two germline ends. The CDR3: CASRRSQGSTDTQYF. DNA of the CDR3: TGCGCCAGCAGAAGGTCACAGGGCAGCACAGATACGCAGTATTTT.

V is TRBV7-3 and J is TRBJ2-3, with D tentatively TRBD1 (6 bases). Per the germline V gene, CDR1 is SGHTA and CDR2 is FQGTGA. V dropped 5 bases and J dropped 2 bases, with 11 bases sitting between them. This CDR3 is 14 amino acids long. This chain's CDR3 is CASSHRTATDTQYF. The CDR3, as DNA: TGTGCCAGCAGCCACAGGACAGCCACAGATACGCAGTATTTT. Supplemented by reference TRBV7-3 and TRBJ2-3, the full variable domain reads GAGVSQTPSNKVTEKGKYVELRCDPISGHTALYWYRQSLGQGPEFLIYFQGTGAADDSGLPNDRFFAVRPEGSVSTLKIQRTERGDSAVYLCASSHRTATDTQYFGPGTRLTVL.

Only a few counts were recorded for this clone. The chain has TRBV5-5 and TRBJ2-7, with D hard to call. Germline CDR1 reads SGHKS; CDR2 reads YYEKEE (reference sequence). The V and J ends lost 0 bases and 3 bases respectively, with 10 bases between them. The CDR3 runs 14 residues. CDR3 sequence: CASSLVVSIYEQYF. The CDR3 coding sequence is TGTGCCAGCAGCTTGGTGGTGTCAATCTACGAGCAGTACTTC. Looking up the rest from reference TRBV5-5 and TRBJ2-7 gives the full variable domain: DAGVTQSPTHLIKTRGQQVTLRCSPISGHKSVSWYQQVLGQGPQFIFQYYEKEERGRGNFPDRFSARQFPNYSSELNVNALLLGDSALYLCASSLVVSIYEQYFGPGTRLTVT.

This chain joins TRBV13 and TRBJ2-7, with D possibly being TRBD1 (5 bases). V gave up 4 bases and J gave up 6 bases, with 13 bases separating them. The CDR3 has 13 amino acids. Per the germline V gene, CDR1 is PRHDT and CDR2 is FYEKMQ (reference sequence). CDR3 DNA: TGTGCCAGCAGCTGGGGCCGAAGTAGCGAGCAGTACTTC. This encodes CASSWGRSSEQYF.

This clone was seen more than once but under ten times. The chain has TRBV29-1 and TRBJ1-1; maybe TRBD1 (5 bases). The CDR3 extends over 11 amino acids. Trimming pared 4 bases from V and 5 bases from J, leaving 8 bases between. CDR1 and CDR2 from the germline V gene are SQVTM and ANQGSEA. CDR3 amino acids: CSVVGGTEAFF. The CDR3 DNA reads TGCAGCGTTGTCGGGGGGACTGAAGCTTTCTTT.

The CDR3 DNA is TGTGCCAGCTCACGGGAGACCGGGTCTTCAAACACTGAAGCTTTCTTT. Protein product: CASSRETGSSNTEAFF. The chain combines TRBV18 with TRBJ1-1; D remains ambiguous. V was pared by 4 bases and J by 2 bases, with 17 bases between. This CDR3 is built from 16 residues. CDR1 and CDR2 from the germline V gene are KGHSH and LQKENI.

This clone appeared a few times. The gene calls are TRBV27 and TRBJ1-6; 12 bases align to TRBD1. The germline CDR1 and CDR2 sequences are MNHEY and SMNVEV (reference sequence). V gave up 9 bases and J gave up 9 bases; unmatched junction bases: 18. The CDR3 sequence is 18 residues long. The CDR3 region has the DNA TGTGCCAGTCATGACGGGACAGGGGGCGCGGGCGTCGCTTCACCCCTCCACTTT. This translates into CASHDGTGGAGVASPLHF.

V is TRBV29-1 and J is TRBJ1-4, with no clear D. The CDR3 loop spans 10 amino acids. Trimming pared 7 bases from V and 8 bases from J, leaving 8 bases between. Germline V CDR1 and CDR2: SQVTM, ANQGSEA. The CDR3 sequence: CSARNEKLFF. CDR3 DNA sequence: TGCAGCGCTAGGAACGAAAAACTGTTTTTT.